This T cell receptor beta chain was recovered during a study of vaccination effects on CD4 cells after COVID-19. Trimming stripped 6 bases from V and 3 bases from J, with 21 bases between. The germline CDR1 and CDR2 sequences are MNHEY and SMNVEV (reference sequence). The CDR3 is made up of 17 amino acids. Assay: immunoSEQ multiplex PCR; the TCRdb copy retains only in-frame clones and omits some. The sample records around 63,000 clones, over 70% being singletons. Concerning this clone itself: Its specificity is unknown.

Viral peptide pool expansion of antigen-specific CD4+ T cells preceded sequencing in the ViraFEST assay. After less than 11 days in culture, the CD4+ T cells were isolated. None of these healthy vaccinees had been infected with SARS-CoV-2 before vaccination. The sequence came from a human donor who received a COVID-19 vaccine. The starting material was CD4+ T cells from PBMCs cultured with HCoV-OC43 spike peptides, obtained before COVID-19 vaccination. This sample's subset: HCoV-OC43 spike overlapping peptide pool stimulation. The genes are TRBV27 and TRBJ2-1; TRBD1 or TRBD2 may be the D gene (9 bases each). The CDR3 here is CASRSSGTGKFYNEQFF. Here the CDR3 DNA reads TGTGCCAGCAGATCTAGCGGGACAGGGAAATTCTACAATGAGCAGTTCTTC.